The 30 T cell receptor beta chains presented below share a single source sample, sequenced in a study of prognosis after radiotherapy for stage I lung cancer (dated by TCRdb to the early 2020s). TCRdb shows the sequencer as Illumina HiSeq 3000. Two rounds of multiplex PCR on genomic DNA were used to amplify the TCR beta CDR3 region. The first PCR round used primers specific to each TRBV and TRBJ gene, with sequences filed in Chinese patent CN105087789A. Using fastp at Q25 and MiXCR, TCRdb reprocessed the public reads and kept productive beta chains. Entries that share a CDR3 protein sequence are merged under the most common genes and DNA. For this sample there are about 17,000 distinct CDR3 sequences; 25% to 35% appear just once. The top ten constitute approximately 32% of the sample. The specimen comprised PBMCs, sampled before or after stereotactic body radiation therapy (not recorded which). These receptors were taken from a donor aged 50 or older with non-small cell lung cancer.

The CDR3 coding sequence is TGCGCCAGCGACTACAGGGGCACACCTTACGGGGAGCTGTTTTTT. Translation: CASDYRGTPYGELFF. The chain employs TRBV5-1 and TRBJ2-2; TRBD1 matches at 7 bases. The length of the CDR3 is 15 residues. Trimming cost V 7 bases and J 7 bases; bases outside gene matches: 13. Germline CDR1 and CDR2: SGHRS and YFSETQ.

This clonotype was counted many times. The chain is built from TRBV5-5 and TRBJ1-1; 8 bases agree with TRBD1. V gave up 6 bases and J gave up 1 base; unmatched junction bases: 5. Germline V gene lookup returns CDR1 SGHKS and CDR2 YYEKEE (reference sequence). The CDR3 sequence is 14 residues long. The CDR3, as DNA: TGTGCCAGCACCGCGACAGGGGCGAACACTGAAGCTTTCTTT. This gives the protein CASTATGANTEAFF.

There are many counts of this clonotype. The chain carries TRBV6-1 and TRBJ1-5; 7 bases line up with TRBD1. The CDR3 is made up of 15 amino acids. Germline values: CDR1 MNHNS, CDR2 SASEGT. J gave up 3 bases and V 7 bases, and 9 bases lay outside the gene matches. CDR3 DNA: TGTGCCAGCAACAGACCAGGGGGTACCAATCAGCCCCAGCATTTT. Translating it yields CASNRPGGTNQPQHF.

This clonotype was counted ten times or more. The rearrangement uses TRBV20-1 and TRBJ2-1; D gene ambiguous. The CDR3 loop spans 11 amino acids. Germline-derived CDR1 and CDR2 are DFQATT and SNEGSKA (reference sequence). The CDR3 sequence is CRPDTANEQFF. The CDR3 nucleotides are TGCAGACCCGACACGGCCAATGAGCAGTTCTTC.

This clonotype was counted ten times or more. V is TRBV28 and J is TRBJ1-1, with 7 bases aligning to TRBD1. Germline loops: CDR1 MDHEN, CDR2 SYDVKM. J gave up 1 base and V 6 bases, and 5 bases lay outside the gene matches. The CDR3 contains 14 residues. This CDR3 is CASSLGQKNTEAFF. The CDR3 coding sequence is TGTGCCAGCAGCTTGGGACAGAAGAACACTGAAGCTTTCTTT.

Many counts were recorded for this clonotype. The chain couples TRBV5-1 to TRBJ2-5; D unclear. Germline V gene lookup returns CDR1 SGHRS and CDR2 YFSETQ. Trimming removed 4 bases from V and 4 bases from J, with 8 bases in between. The CDR3 contains 12 residues. CDR3 sequence: CASSELGETQYF. CDR3 sequence (DNA): TGCGCCAGCAGCGAGCTAGGAGAGACCCAGTACTTC.

This clonotype was counted many times. The chain combines TRBV7-2 with TRBJ2-7; 7 nucleotides line up with TRBD1. V gave up 2 bases and J gave up 5 bases; unmatched junction bases: 9. The length of the CDR3 is 15 residues. Germline V CDR1 and CDR2: SGHTA, FQGNSA. CDR3 amino acids: CASSLFGTVADEQYF. In DNA form, the CDR3 reads TGTGCCAGCAGCTTATTCGGGACAGTAGCCGACGAGCAGTACTTC.

CDR3 loop: CSAALTAHTQYF. CDR3 in DNA: TGCAGTGCGGCGCTGACTGCTCATACGCAGTATTTT. The chain couples TRBV20-1 to TRBJ2-3; D is uncertain. The germline V gene encodes CDR1 DFQATT and CDR2 SNEGSKA (reference sequence). The CDR3 has 12 amino acids. The ends were cut back, 6 bases at V and 7 bases at J, with 14 bases in the middle.

This clonotype was seen many times. The chain joins TRBV24-1 to TRBJ2-3; 8 nucleotides agree with TRBD2. Trimming at V came to 3 bases and at J to 2 bases, leaving 9 bases not matched to a gene. The length of the CDR3 is 17 residues. Germline loops: CDR1 KGHDR, CDR2 SFDVKD. The CDR3 sequence is CATSDPGSGKHTDTQYF. The CDR3 nucleotides read TGTGCCACCAGTGATCCTGGTAGCGGGAAACACACAGATACGCAGTATTTT.

This clonotype was found many times. V and J are TRBV30 and TRBJ2-1, with D perhaps matching TRBD1 (7 bases). V lost 2 bases to trimming and J lost 9 bases, with 20 bases between them. The CDR3 length is 15 residues. Germline V lookup: CDR1 GTSNPN, CDR2 SVGIG (reference sequence). CDR3 protein: CAWSLGTASATEQFF. The CDR3 bases are TGTGCCTGGAGTCTAGGGACAGCTAGCGCCACTGAGCAGTTCTTC. The full variable domain, its missing parts supplied by reference TRBV30 and TRBJ2-1, is SQTIHQWPATLVQPVGSPLSLECTVEGTSNPNLYWYRQAAGRGLQLLFYSVGIGQISSEVPQNLSASRPQDRQFILSSKKLLLSDSGFYLCAWSLGTASATEQFFGPGTRLTVL.

Only one count was recorded for this clonotype. The chain is built from TRBV7-6 and TRBJ2-1; possible D gene TRBD2, 6 bases. The CDR3 runs to 17 residues. V gave up 5 bases and J gave up 2 bases, with 19 bases separating them. Per the germline V gene, CDR1 is SGHVS and CDR2 is FNYEAQ. CDR3 nucleotides: TGTGCCAGCAGCGTTACTTTTATCTGGAGGGCCTACAATGAGCAGTTCTTC. This gives the protein CASSVTFIWRAYNEQFF.

Worth noting for this clonotype: One junction end does not reproduce the germline sequence, and a read error may be involved. The chain uses TRBV5-8 and TRBJ2-5, with TRBD2 matching 7 bases. The CDR3 runs 14 residues. Germline V gene sequence: CDR1 SGHTS, CDR2 YDEGEE. The CDR3, as DNA: TGTGCCAGCAGCTTGGGACTAGCACTTGAGAACCAGTACTTC. Protein sequence: CASSLGLALENQYF.

The chain employs TRBV20-1 and TRBJ2-1; perhaps D is TRBD1 or TRBD2 (5 bases each). The CDR3 runs 16 residues. Germline lookup yields CDR1 DFQATT and CDR2 SNEGSKA (reference sequence). Trimming shortened V by 5 bases and J by 0 bases, and 17 bases separated the two germline ends. CDR3: CSAAGTRGRSYNEQFF. CDR3 sequence (DNA): TGCAGTGCTGCCGGTACTAGGGGACGCTCCTACAATGAGCAGTTCTTC.

This clonotype was detected ten times or more. This chain links TRBV14 with TRBJ2-1; weak D call: TRBD2 (6 bases). From germline, CDR1 is SGHDN and CDR2 FVKESK. Trimming shortened V by 4 bases and J by 8 bases, and 21 bases separated the two germline ends. The CDR3 sequence is 16 residues long. The CDR3 coding sequence is TGTGCCAGCAGCCCCCTCCGACTGCGGACGGGGGATGAGCAGTTCTTC. Amino acid sequence: CASSPLRLRTGDEQFF.

The chain is built from TRBV6-5 and TRBJ1-2; D may be TRBD1 (5 bases). Per germline, CDR1 MNHEY and CDR2 SVGAGI. The CDR3 sequence is 17 residues long. The V and J ends lost 4 bases and 2 bases respectively, with 20 bases between them. The CDR3 DNA sequence: TGTGCCAGCAGTTGCTCGACCCTCCAACAGGTGAACTATGGCTACACCTTC. Its protein product is CASSCSTLQQVNYGYTF.

Concerning this clonotype: A far larger clone is off by one base, so a read error is likely. The V call is TRBV11-2, the J call TRBJ2-4; D is unclear. The germline gives CDR1 SGHAT, CDR2 FQNNGV. This CDR3 has 13 amino acids. The CDR3 loop is CASSLEPPGEKFF. DNA of the CDR3: TGTGCCAGCAGCTTAGAACCACCCGGTGAGAAGTTCTTC. The whole variable domain, remainder taken from reference TRBV11-2 and TRBJ2-4, is EAGVAQSPRYKIIEKRQSVAFWCNPISGHATLYWYQQILGQGPKLLIQFQNNGVVDDSQLPKDRFSAERLKGVDSTLKIQPAKLEDSAVYLCASSLEPPGEKFFGAGTRLSVL.

This clonotype occurred many times. The V call is TRBV6-1, the J call TRBJ1-3; 8 nucleotides match TRBD1. CDR3 length: 16 amino acids. CDR1 and CDR2 (germline): MNHNS, SASEGT. With 0 bases clipped from V and 5 bases from J, the junction kept 6 bases outside the gene matches. As DNA, the CDR3 is TGTGCCAGCAGTGAAGCCCCGACAGGGGCTAGAAACACCATATATTTT. This translates into CASSEAPTGARNTIYF.

This clonotype has a count of ten or more. This chain uses TRBV7-8 with TRBJ2-1; D may be TRBD2 (6 bases). The CDR3 contains 15 residues. Trimming pared 5 bases from V and 6 bases from J, leaving 17 bases between. Germline values: CDR1 SGHVS, CDR2 FQNEAQ. CDR3 sequence: CASSPREFLSNEQFF. The CDR3 DNA reads TGTGCCAGCAGCCCACGGGAGTTCCTCTCCAATGAGCAGTTCTTC.

Note on this clonotype: A read error may be the cause here, since a much bigger clone is one base away. The chain employs TRBV29-1 and TRBJ2-2; weak D call: TRBD2 (6 bases). This CDR3 has 14 amino acids. Germline V gene data show CDR1 as SQVTM and CDR2 as ANQGSEA. In nucleotides, the CDR3 is TGCGGCGTTGGAGGGATCGCGAACACCGGGGAGCTGTTTTTT. Its protein is CGVGGIANTGELFF.

The sample holds many counts of this clonotype. The chain employs TRBV7-9 and TRBJ2-1; D may correspond to TRBD1 or TRBD2 (5 bases each). Germline CDR1 SEHNR, CDR2 FQNEAQ (reference sequence). Trimming left V 3 bases short and J 7 bases short, with 13 bases between. The CDR3 is 14 amino acids. CDR3 residues: CASSFYLEGNEQFF. DNA for the CDR3: TGTGCCAGCAGCTTTTATCTAGAGGGGAATGAGCAGTTCTTC.

Points on this clonotype: With only one base between it and a far larger clone, this is likely a read error. V usage is TRBV6-1 and J usage is TRBJ2-3; D is uncertain. The CDR3 is 15 amino acids. The V end lost 8 bases, the J end lost 1 base, and 16 bases lay between the germline ends. CDR1 MNHNS and CDR2 SASEGT come from the germline V gene. The CDR3 region is CASRSPRQGTDTQYF. The CDR3 DNA follows: TGTGCCAGCCGATCCCCAAGGCAGGGCACAGATACGCAGTATTTT.

This clonotype was picked up many times. The genes are TRBV30 and TRBJ2-7; D might be TRBD1 (6 bases). CDR3 size: 13 residues. Per the germline V gene, CDR1 is GTSNPN and CDR2 is SVGIG (reference sequence). V was cut by 2 bases and J by 7 bases, with 15 bases left in between. CDR3 DNA: TGTGCCTGGAGTACGGTGGGGGCCAGGGAGCAGTACTTC. Translating it yields CAWSTVGAREQYF.

This clonotype was seen just once. One junction end disagrees with the germline gene, perhaps due to a read error. The V gene is TRBV14, the J gene TRBJ2-1; TRBD2 might be the D (6 bases). CDR1 is SGHDN, CDR2 FVKESK, per germline. CDR3 length: 15 amino acids. In DNA, the CDR3 is TGTGTCAGCAGTCAGGGTATAGCGGTTAACAATGAGCAGTTCTTC. Encoded protein: CVSSQGIAVNNEQFF.

This clonotype has ten or more counts. The chain joins TRBV3-1 to TRBJ2-3, with D possibly being TRBD1 (6 bases). Germline V gene lookup returns CDR1 LGHDT and CDR2 YNNKEL (reference sequence). The CDR3 loop spans 15 amino acids. Trimming took 2 bases from V and 6 from J, leaving 15 bases between them. CDR3 protein: CASSQNHRAEDTQYF. In nucleotides, the CDR3 is TGTGCCAGCAGCCAAAATCACAGGGCTGAGGATACGCAGTATTTT.

There are many counts of this clonotype. V gene TRBV14 combines with J gene TRBJ2-7; no clear D gene. V gave up 0 bases and J gave up 3 bases, with 9 bases separating them. The CDR3 spans 14 residues. Per germline, CDR1 SGHDN and CDR2 FVKESK. This CDR3 is CASSQDRMSYEQYF. The CDR3 coding sequence is TGTGCCAGCAGCCAAGATAGGATGAGCTACGAGCAGTACTTC.

Concerning this clonotype: A single base separates this from a much larger clone, so it may be a read error. V is TRBV28 and J is TRBJ2-2, with D perhaps TRBD1 (8 bases). Per the germline V gene, CDR1 is MDHEN and CDR2 is SYDVKM. This CDR3 has 17 residues. DNA of the CDR3: TGTGCCAGCACTTTAACAGGGGGGGAAGGAAACACCGGGGAGCTGTTTTTT. Translating gives CASTLTGGEGNTGELFF.

Only a few counts were recorded for this clonotype. A much more abundant neighbour one base away suggests this may be a read error. This CDR3 reads CASSVNPGGSGTEAFF. CDR3 nucleotides: TGTGCCAGCAGCGTGAACCCGGGGGGCTCGGGCACTGAAGCTTTCTTT. The rearrangement joins TRBV9 to TRBJ1-1; D may be TRBD1 (6 bases). The CDR3 runs 16 residues. Germline CDR1 reads SGDLS; CDR2 reads YYNGEE. Trimming left V 2 bases short and J 4 bases short, with 18 bases between.

At least ten counts were recorded for this clonotype. This chain connects TRBV12-3 or TRBV12-4 to TRBJ1-5; D unclear. This CDR3 comprises 15 residues. Trimming cost V 1 base and J 3 bases, with 10 bases left between them. Here the CDR3 DNA reads TGTGCCAGCAGTTTAGGTGGGCAGAACAATCAGCCCCAGCATTTT. Residues: CASSLGGQNNQPQHF.

This clonotype was observed many times. J is TRBJ1-1 and V is TRBV20-1; no clear D. V dropped 5 bases and J dropped 0 bases, with 10 bases sitting between them. CDR1 is DFQATT and CDR2 is SNEGSKA in the germline V gene (reference sequence). The CDR3 runs 13 residues. Here the CDR3 DNA reads TGCAGTGCTCCCGACATTTTGAACACTGAAGCTTTCTTT. Translated: CSAPDILNTEAFF.

There are many counts of this clonotype. This chain joins TRBV15 and TRBJ2-2; 7 bases fit TRBD1. The ends lost 4 bases at V and 2 bases at J; junction bases unmatched: 4. Germline assignment: CDR1 LNHNV and CDR2 YYDKDF (reference sequence). CDR3 length equals 15 residues. The CDR3 is CATSTGGVNTGELFF. The DNA of the CDR3 is TGTGCCACCAGCACAGGGGGAGTTAACACCGGGGAGCTGTTTTTT.